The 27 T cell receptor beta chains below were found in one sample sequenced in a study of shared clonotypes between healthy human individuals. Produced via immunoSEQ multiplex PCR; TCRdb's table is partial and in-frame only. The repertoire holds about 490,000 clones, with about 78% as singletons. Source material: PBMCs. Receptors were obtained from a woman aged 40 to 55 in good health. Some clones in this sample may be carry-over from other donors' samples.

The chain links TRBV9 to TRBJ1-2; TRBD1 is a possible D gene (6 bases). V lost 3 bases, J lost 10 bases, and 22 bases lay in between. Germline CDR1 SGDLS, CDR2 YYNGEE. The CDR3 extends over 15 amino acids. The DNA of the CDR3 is TGTGCCAGCAGCGCGAGCGGGACATTCGATGGGTTCTACACCTTC. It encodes CASSASGTFDGFYTF.

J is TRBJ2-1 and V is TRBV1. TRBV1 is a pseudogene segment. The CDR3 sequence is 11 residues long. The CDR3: CTSFFDNEQFF. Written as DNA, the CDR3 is TGCACCAGCTTTTTTGACAATGAGCAGTTCTTC.

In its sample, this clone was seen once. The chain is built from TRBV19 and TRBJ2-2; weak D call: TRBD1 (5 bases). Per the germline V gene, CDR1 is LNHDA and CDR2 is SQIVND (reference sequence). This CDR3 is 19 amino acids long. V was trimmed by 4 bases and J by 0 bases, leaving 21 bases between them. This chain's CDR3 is CASSTQRWSDSSNTGELFF. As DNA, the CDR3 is TGTGCCAGTAGTACTCAAAGGTGGTCTGACAGTTCGAACACCGGGGAGCTGTTTTTT.

CDR3 in amino acids: CASSYGGIYGYTF. CDR3 sequence (DNA): TGTGCCAGCAGTTACGGGGGGATCTATGGCTACACCTTC. The chain has TRBV6-5 and TRBJ1-2; D perhaps matches TRBD1 (5 bases). V lost 2 bases, J lost 4 bases, and 8 bases lay in between. Germline-derived CDR1 and CDR2 are MNHEY and SVGAGI. The CDR3 length is 13 residues.

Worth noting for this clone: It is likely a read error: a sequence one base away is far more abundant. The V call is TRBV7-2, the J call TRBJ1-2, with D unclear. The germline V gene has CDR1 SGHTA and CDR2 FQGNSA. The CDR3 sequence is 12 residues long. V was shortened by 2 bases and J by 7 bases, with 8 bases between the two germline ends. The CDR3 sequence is CASSLSGCGYTF. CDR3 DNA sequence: TGTGCCAGCAGCTTATCCGGCTGTGGCTACACCTTC.

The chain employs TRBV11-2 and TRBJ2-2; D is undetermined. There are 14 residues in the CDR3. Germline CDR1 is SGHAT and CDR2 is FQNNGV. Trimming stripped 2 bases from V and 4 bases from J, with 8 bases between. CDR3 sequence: CASSLSQVTGELFF. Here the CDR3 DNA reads TGTGCCAGCAGCTTATCGCAGGTCACCGGGGAGCTGTTTTTT.

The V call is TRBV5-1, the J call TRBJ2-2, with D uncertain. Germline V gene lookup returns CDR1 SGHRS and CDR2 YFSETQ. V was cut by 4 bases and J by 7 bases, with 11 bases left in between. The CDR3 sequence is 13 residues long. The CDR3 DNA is TGCGCCAGCAGCATTGGTTTCGGCGGGGAGCTGTTTTTT. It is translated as CASSIGFGGELFF.

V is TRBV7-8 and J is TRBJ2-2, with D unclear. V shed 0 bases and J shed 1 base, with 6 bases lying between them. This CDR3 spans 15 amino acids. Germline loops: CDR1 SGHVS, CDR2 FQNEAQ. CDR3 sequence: CASSLALGNTGELFF. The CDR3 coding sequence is TGTGCCAGCAGCTTAGCGCTCGGGAACACCGGGGAGCTGTTTTTT. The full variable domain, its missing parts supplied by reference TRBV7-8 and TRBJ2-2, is GAGVSQSPRYKVAKRGQDVALRCDPISGHVSLFWYQQALGQGPEFLTYFQNEAQLDKSGLPSDRFFAERPEGSVSTLKIQRTQQEDSAVYLCASSLALGNTGELFFGEGSRLTVL.

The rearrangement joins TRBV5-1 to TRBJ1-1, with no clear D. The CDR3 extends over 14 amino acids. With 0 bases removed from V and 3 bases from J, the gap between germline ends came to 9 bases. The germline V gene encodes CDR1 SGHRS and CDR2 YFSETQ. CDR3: CASSLDGGDTEAFF. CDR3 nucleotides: TGCGCCAGCAGCTTGGACGGTGGGGACACTGAAGCTTTCTTT. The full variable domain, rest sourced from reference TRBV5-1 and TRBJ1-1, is KAGVTQTPRYLIKTRGQQVTLSCSPISGHRSVSWYQQTPGQGLQFLFEYFSETQRNKGNFPGRFSGRQFSNSRSEMNVSTLELGDSALYLCASSLDGGDTEAFFGQGTRLTVV.

Here the CDR3 DNA reads TGTGCCAGCAGTCCGTGGGACGCCTCAGGGCTCTACGAGCAGTACTTC. It specifies CASSPWDASGLYEQYF. The V and J genes are TRBV28 and TRBJ2-5; D is tentatively TRBD1 or TRBD2 (5 bases each). The J call may be incorrect, as the DNA end agrees better with TRBJ2-7. The germline V gene encodes CDR1 MDHEN and CDR2 SYDVKM. The CDR3 is 16 residues long.

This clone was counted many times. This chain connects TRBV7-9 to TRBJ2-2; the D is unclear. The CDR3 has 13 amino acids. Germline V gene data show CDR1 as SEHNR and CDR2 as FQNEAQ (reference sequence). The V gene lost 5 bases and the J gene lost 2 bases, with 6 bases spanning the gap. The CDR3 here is CASSVGNTGELFF. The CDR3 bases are TGTGCCAGCAGCGTAGGAAACACCGGGGAGCTGTTTTTT.

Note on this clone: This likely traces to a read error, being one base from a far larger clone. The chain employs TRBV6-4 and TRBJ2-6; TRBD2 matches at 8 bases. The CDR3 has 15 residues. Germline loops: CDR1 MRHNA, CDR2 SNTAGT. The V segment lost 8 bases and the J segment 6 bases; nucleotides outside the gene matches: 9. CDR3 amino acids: CASAAGAAEANVLTF. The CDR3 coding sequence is TGTGCCAGCGCAGCGGGAGCTGCTGAGGCCAACGTCCTGACTTTC.

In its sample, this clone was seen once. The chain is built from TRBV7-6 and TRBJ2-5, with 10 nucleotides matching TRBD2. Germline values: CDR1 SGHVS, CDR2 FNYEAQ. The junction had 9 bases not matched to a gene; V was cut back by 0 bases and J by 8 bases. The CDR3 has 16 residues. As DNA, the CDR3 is TGTGCCAGCAGCTTAGCCGGAGTAGCGGGAGGTACTACCCAGTACTTC. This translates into CASSLAGVAGGTTQYF.

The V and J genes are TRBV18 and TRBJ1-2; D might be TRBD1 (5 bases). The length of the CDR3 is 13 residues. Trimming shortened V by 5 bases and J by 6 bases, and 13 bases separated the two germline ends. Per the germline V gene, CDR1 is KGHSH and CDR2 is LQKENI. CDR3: CASSAGMSDGYTF. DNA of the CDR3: TGTGCCAGCTCAGCAGGGATGTCGGATGGCTACACCTTC.

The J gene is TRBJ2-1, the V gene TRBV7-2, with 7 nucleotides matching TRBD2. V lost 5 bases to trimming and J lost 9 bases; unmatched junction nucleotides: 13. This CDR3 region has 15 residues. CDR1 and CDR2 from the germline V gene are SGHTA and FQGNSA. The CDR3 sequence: CASSRWTSREIEQFF. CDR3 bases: TGTGCCAGCAGCCGGTGGACTAGTCGGGAGATTGAGCAGTTCTTC.

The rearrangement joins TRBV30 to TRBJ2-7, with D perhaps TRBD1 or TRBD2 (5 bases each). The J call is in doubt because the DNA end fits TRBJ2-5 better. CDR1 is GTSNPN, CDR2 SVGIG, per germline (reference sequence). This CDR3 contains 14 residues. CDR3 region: CAYRAWGTEETQYF. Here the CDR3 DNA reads TGTGCCTACCGGGCCTGGGGGACGGAAGAGACCCAGTACTTC.

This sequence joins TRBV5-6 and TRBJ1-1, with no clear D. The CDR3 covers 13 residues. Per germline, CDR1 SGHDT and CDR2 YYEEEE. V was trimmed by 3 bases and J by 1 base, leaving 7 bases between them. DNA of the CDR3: TGTGCCAGCAGCTCCCGGGGGAACACTGAAGCTTTCTTT. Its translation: CASSSRGNTEAFF.

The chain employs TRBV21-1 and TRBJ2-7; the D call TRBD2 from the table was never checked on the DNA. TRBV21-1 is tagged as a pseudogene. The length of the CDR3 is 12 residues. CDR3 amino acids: CASSRRLAGGYF. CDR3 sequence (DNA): TGTGCCAGCAGCAGGCGACTAGCGGGAGGGTACTTC.

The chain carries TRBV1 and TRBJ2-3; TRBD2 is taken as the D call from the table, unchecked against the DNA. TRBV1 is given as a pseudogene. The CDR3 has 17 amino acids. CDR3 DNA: TGCACCAGCAGCCAAGATCTTGGCACTAGCGGTACAGATACGCAGTATTTT. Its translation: CTSSQDLGTSGTDTQYF.

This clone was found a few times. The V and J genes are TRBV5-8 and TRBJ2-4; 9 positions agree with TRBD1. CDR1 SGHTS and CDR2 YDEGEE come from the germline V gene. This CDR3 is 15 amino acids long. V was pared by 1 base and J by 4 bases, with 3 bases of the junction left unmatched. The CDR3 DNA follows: TGTGCCAGCAGCTTGCGGACAGGGGCAAAAAACATTCAGTACTTC. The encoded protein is CASSLRTGAKNIQYF.

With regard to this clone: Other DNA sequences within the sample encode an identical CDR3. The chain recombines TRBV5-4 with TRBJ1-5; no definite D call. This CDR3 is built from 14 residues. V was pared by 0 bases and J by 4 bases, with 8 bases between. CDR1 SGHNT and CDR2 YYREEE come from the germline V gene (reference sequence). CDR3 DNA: TGTGCCAGCAGCTTGGACGGCCCGAATCAGCCCCAGCATTTT. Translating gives CASSLDGPNQPQHF. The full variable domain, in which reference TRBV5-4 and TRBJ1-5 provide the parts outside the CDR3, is ETGVTQSPTHLIKTRGQQVTLRCSSQSGHNTVSWYQQALGQGPQFIFQYYREEENGRGNFPPRFSGLQFPNYSSELNVNALELDDSALYLCASSLDGPNQPQHFGDGTRLSIL.

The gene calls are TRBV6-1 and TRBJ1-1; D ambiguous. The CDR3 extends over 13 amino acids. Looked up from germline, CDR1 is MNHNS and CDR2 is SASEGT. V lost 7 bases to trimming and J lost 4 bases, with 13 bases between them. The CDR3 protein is CASTRAQTTEAFF. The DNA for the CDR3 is TGTGCCAGCACCCGGGCCCAGACCACTGAAGCTTTCTTT.

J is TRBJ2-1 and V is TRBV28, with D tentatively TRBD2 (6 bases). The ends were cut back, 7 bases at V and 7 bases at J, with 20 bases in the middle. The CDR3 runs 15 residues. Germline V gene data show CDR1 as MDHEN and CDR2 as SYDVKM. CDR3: CASISLALAQNEQFF. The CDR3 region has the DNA TGTGCCAGCATTAGCCTAGCACTAGCCCAAAATGAGCAGTTCTTC.

The CDR3 is CASSLAGLVHEQFF. CDR3 DNA: TGTGCCAGCAGCTTAGCGGGACTAGTACATGAGCAGTTCTTC. The rearrangement links TRBV7-6 to TRBJ2-1; 8 nucleotides line up with TRBD2. CDR1 SGHVS and CDR2 FNYEAQ come from the germline V gene. This CDR3 has 14 amino acids. V shed 0 bases and J 8 bases; nucleotides not matched to a gene: 3.

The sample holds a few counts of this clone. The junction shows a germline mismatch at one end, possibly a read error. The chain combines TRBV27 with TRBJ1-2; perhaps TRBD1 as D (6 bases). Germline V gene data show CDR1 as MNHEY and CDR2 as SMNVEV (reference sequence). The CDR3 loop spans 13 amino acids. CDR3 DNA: TGTGCCAGCAGTTTAAAGCCCGGGACACGGTCTGCCTTC. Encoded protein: CASSLKPGTRSAF.

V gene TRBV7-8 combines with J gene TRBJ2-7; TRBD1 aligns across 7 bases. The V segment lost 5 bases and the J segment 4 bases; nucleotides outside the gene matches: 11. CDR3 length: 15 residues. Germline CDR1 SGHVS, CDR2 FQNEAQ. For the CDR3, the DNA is TGTGCCAGCAGCACCTCGGGACAGAGATATTACGAGCAGTACTTC. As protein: CASSTSGQRYYEQYF.

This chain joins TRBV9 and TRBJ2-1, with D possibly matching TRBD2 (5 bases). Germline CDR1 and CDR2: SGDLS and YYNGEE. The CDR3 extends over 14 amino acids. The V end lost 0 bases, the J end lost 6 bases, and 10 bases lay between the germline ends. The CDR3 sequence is CASSVGGSSNEQFF. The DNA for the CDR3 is TGTGCCAGCAGCGTAGGTGGGAGCTCCAATGAGCAGTTCTTC.